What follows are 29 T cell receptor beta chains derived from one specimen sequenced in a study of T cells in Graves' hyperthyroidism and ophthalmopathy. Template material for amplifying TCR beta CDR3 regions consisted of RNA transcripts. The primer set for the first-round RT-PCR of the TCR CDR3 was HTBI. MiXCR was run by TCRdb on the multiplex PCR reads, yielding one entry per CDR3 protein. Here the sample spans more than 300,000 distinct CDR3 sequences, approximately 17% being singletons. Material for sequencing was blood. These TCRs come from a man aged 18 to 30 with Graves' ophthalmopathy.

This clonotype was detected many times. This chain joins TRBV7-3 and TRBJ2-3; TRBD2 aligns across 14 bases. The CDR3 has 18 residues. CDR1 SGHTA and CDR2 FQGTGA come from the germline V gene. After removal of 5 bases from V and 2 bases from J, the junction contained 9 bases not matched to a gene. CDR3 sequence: CASSPTGLAGGTTDTQYF. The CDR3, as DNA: TGTGCCAGCAGCCCGACAGGACTAGCGGGGGGCACCACAGATACGCAGTATTTT.

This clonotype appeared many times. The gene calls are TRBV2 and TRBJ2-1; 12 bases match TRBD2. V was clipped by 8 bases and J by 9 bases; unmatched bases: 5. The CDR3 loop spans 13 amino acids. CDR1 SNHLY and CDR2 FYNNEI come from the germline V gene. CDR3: CASGLAGIIEQFF. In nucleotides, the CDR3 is TGTGCCAGCGGACTAGCGGGGATCATTGAGCAGTTCTTC. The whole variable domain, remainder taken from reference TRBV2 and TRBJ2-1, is EPEVTQTPSHQVTQMGQEVILRCVPISNHLYFYWYRQILGQKVEFLVSFYNNEISEKSEIFDDQFSVERPDGSNFTLKIRSTKLEDSAMYFCASGLAGIIEQFFGPGTRLTVL.

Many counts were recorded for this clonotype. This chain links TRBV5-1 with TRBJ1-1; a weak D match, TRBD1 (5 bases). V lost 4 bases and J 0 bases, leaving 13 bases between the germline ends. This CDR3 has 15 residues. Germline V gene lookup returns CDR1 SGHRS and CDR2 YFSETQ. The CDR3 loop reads CASSDESGMNTEAFF. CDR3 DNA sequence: TGCGCCAGCAGCGACGAATCAGGGATGAACACTGAAGCTTTCTTT.

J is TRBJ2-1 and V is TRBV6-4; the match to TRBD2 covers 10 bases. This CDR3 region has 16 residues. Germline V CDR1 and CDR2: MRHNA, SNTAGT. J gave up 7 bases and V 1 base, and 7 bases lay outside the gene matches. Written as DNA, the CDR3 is TGTGCCAGCAGTGACTACCCCAGCGGGGGGGGTAATGAGCAGTTCTTC. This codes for CASSDYPSGGGNEQFF.

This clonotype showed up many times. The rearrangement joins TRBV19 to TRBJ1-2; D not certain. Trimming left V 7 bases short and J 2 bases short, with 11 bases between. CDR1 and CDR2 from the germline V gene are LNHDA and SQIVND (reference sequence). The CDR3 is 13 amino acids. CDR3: CASINTENYGYTF. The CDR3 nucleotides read TGTGCCAGTATAAACACGGAGAACTATGGCTACACCTTC.

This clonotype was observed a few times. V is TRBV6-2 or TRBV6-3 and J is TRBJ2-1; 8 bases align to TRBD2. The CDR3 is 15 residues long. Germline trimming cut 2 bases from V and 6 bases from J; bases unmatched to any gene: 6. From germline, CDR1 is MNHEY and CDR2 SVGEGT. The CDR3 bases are TGTGCCAGCAGTTACGCCGGGGGGGCAGCCAATGAGCAGTTCTTC. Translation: CASSYAGGAANEQFF.

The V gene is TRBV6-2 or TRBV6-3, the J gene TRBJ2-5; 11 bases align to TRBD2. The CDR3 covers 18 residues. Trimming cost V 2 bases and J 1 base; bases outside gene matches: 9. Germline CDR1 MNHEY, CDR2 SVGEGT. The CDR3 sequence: CASSYTGSSGGIQETQYF. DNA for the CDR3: TGTGCCAGCAGTTACACCGGTTCTAGCGGGGGGATCCAAGAGACCCAGTACTTC.

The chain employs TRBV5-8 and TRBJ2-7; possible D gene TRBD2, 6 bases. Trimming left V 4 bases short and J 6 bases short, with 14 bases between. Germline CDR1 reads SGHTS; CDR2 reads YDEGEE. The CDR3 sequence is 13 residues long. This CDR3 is CASSPRPGAEQYF. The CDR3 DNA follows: TGTGCCAGCAGCCCCCGGCCGGGAGCCGAGCAGTACTTC.

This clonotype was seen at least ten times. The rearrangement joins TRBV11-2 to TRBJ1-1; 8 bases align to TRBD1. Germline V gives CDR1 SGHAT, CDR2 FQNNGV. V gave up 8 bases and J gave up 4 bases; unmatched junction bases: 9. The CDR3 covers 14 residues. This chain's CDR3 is CASGRGLVVTEAFF. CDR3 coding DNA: TGTGCCAGCGGCAGGGGGCTCGTTGTCACTGAAGCTTTCTTT.

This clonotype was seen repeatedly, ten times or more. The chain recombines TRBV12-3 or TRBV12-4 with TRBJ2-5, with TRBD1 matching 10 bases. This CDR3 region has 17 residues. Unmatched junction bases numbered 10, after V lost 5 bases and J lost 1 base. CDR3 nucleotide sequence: TGTGCCAGCAGTCCCGGGACAGGGGTCGGGTCCCAAGAGACCCAGTACTTC. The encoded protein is CASSPGTGVGSQETQYF.

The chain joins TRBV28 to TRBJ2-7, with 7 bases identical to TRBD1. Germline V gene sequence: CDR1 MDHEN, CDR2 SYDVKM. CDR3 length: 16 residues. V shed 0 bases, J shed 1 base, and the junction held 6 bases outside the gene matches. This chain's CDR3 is CASSLWLGQVSYEQYF. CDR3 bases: TGTGCCAGCAGTTTATGGCTAGGACAGGTGTCCTACGAGCAGTACTTC.

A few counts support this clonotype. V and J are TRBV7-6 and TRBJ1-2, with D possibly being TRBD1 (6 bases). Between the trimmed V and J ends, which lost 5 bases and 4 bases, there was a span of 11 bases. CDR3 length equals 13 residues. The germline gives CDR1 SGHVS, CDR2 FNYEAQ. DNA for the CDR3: TGTGCCAGCAGCCCAGGGGTCGGCTATGGCTACACCTTC. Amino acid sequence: CASSPGVGYGYTF.

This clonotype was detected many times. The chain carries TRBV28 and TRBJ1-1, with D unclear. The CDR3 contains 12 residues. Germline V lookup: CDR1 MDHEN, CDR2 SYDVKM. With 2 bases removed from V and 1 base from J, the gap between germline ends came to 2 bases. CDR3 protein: CASSLPNTEAFF. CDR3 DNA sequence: TGTGCCAGCAGTTTACCGAACACTGAAGCTTTCTTT.

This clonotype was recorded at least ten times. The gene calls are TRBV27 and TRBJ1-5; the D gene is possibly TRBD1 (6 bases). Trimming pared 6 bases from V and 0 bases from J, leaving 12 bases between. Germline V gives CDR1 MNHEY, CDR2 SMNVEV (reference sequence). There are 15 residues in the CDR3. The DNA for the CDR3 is TGTGCCAGCAGGGGCAGGGGATATAGCAATCAGCCCCAGCATTTT. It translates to CASRGRGYSNQPQHF.

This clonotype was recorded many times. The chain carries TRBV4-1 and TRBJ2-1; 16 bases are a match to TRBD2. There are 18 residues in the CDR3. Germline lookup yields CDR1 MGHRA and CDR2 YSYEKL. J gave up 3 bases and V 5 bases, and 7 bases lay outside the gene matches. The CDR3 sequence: CASSSGLAGGDRYNEQFF. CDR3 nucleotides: TGCGCCAGCAGCTCGGGACTAGCGGGGGGGGACCGCTACAATGAGCAGTTCTTC.

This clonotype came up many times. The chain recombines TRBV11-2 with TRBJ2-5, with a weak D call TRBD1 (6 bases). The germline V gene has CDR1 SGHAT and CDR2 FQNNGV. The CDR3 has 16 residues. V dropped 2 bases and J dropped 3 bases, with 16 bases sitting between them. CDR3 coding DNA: TGTGCCAGCAGCTTAATTTGGGCCCCAGGGGAAGAGACCCAGTACTTC. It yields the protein CASSLIWAPGEETQYF.

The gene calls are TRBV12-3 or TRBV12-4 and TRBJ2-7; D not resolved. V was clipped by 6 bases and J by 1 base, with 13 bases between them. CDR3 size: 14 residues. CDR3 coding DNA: TGTGCCAGCAGCCTCCTTCCCGGGTCCTACGAGCAGTACTTC. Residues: CASSLLPGSYEQYF.

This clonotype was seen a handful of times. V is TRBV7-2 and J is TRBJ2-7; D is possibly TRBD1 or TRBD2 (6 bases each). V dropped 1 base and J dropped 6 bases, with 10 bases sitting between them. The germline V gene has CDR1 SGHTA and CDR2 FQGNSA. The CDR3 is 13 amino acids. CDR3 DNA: TGTGCCAGCAGCTTAGTCCCGGGGGCCGAGCAGTACTTC. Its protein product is CASSLVPGAEQYF.

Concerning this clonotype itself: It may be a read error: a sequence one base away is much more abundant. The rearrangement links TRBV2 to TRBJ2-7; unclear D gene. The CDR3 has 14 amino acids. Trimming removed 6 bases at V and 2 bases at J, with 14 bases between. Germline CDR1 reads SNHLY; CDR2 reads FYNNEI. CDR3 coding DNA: TGTGCCAGCAGGAGAACTAATCCGCCCTACGAGCAGTACTTC. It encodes CASRRTNPPYEQYF.

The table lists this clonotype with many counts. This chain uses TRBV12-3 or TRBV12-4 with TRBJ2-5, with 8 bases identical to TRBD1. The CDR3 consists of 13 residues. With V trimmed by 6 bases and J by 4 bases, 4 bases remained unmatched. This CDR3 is CASSVTGVETQYF. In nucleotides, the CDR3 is TGTGCCAGCAGCGTGACAGGGGTAGAGACCCAGTACTTC.

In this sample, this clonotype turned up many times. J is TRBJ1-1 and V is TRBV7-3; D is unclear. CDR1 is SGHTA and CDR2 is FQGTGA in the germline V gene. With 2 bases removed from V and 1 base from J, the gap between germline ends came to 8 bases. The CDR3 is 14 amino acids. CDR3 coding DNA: TGTGCCAGCAGCTTAGGGCACACGAACACTGAAGCTTTCTTT. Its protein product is CASSLGHTNTEAFF.

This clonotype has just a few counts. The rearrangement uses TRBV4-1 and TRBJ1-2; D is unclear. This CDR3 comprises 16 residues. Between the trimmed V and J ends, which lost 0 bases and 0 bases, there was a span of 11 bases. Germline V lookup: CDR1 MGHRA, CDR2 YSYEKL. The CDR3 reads CASSQDPGKPNYGYTF. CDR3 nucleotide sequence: TGCGCCAGCAGCCAAGATCCAGGAAAACCTAACTATGGCTACACCTTC.

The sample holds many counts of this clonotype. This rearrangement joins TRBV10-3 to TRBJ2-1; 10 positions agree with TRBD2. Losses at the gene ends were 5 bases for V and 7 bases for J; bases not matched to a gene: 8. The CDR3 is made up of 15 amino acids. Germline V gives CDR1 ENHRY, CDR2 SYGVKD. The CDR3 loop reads CAISSSGGEVNEQFF. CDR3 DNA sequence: TGTGCCATCAGTTCGAGCGGGGGGGAGGTTAATGAGCAGTTCTTC.

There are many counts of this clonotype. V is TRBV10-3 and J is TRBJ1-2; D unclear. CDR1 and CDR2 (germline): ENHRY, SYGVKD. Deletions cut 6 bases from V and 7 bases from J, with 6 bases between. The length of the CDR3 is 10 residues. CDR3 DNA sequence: TGTGCCATCAGGGCGGCTGGCTACACCTTC. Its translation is CAIRAAGYTF.

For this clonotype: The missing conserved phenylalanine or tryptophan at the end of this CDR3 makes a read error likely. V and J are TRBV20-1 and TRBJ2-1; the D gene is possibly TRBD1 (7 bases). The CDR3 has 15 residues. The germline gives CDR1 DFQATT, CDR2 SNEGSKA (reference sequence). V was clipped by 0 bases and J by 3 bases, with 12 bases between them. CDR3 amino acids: CSARDPGGYYNEQFS. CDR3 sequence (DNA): TGCAGTGCTAGAGACCCAGGGGGGTACTACAATGAGCAGTTCTCC.

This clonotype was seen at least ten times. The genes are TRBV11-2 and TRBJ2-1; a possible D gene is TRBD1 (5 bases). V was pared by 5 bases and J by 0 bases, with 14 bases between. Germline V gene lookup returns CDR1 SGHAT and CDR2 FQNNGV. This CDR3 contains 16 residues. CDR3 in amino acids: CASSPRADISYNEQFF. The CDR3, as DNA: TGTGCCAGCAGCCCCCGCGCGGACATCTCCTACAATGAGCAGTTCTTC.

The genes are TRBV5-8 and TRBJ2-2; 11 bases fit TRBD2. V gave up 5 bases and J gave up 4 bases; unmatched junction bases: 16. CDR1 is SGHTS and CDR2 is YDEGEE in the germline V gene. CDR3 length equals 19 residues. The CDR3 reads CASSRDSSGGPFVTGELFF. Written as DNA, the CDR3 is TGTGCCAGCAGTCGGGACTCTAGCGGGGGGCCCTTCGTCACCGGGGAGCTGTTTTTT.

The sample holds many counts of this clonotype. The CDR3: CASRRGRGTYEQYF. The CDR3, as DNA: TGTGCCAGCCGGCGGGGGAGAGGAACCTACGAGCAGTACTTC. V gene TRBV6-1 combines with J gene TRBJ2-7, with 7 bases fitting TRBD2. There are 14 residues in the CDR3. CDR1 is MNHNS and CDR2 is SASEGT in the germline V gene. V dropped 8 bases and J dropped 2; count of bases not matched to a gene: 9.

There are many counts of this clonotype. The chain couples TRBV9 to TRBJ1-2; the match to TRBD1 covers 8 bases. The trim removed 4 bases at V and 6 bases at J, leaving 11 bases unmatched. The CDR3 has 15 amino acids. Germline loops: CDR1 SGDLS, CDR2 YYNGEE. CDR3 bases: TGTGCCAGCAGCCAACCGGACAGGGCCAGGGATGGCTACACCTTC. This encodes CASSQPDRARDGYTF.